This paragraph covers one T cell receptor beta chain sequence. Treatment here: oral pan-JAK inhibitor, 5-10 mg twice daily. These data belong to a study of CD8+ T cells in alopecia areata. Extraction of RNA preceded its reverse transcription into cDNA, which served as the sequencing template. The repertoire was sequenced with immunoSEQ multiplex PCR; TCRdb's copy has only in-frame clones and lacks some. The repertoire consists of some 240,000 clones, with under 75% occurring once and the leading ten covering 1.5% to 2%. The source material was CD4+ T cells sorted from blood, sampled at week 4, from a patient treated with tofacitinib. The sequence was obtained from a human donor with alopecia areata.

As DNA, the CDR3 is TGCAGCGTCAGGGGACTAGCGGGGGTCGGTGAGCAGTTCTTC. Its translation: CSVRGLAGVGEQFF. The chain is built from TRBV29-1 and TRBJ2-1; 14 bases line up with TRBD2. CDR3 size: 14 residues. Germline V gene data show CDR1 as SQVTM and CDR2 as ANQGSEA. Germline trimming cut 6 bases from V and 9 bases from J; bases unmatched to any gene: 7.